The present entry profiles one T cell receptor beta chain with its context. Its antigen is still unknown. The sample is drawn from a study of blood T cells in healthy people across ages. General study points: As age increased, TCR beta diversity per million T cells fell in a roughly linear fashion.

This CDR3 is built from 13 residues. CDR1 is SQVTM and CDR2 is ANQGSEA in the germline V gene. V trimming: 3 bases; J trimming: 2 bases; junction bases outside the gene matches: 3. A sample-barcoded 5' primer and a J-beta primer mix were used in a second PCR of roughly 7 to 11 cycles. All samples yielded 2.5 million or more CDR3-containing paired-end reads. TCRdb itself ran the 5' RACE reads through MiXCR, one entry per CDR3 protein. The data show about 730,000 distinct CDR3 sequences, roughly 43% seen once. Investigators took about 9.2 milliliters of peripheral blood from every donor. The chain has TRBV29-1 and TRBJ1-2, with 7 nucleotides matching TRBD1. The source material was blood. This sequence originates from a woman between 55 and 75 years old in good health. The CDR3 nucleotides are TGCAGCGTTGATACAGGGGTCAACTATGGCTACACCTTC. Amino acid sequence: CSVDTGVNYGYTF.